These 23 T cell receptor beta chains came from one sample sequenced in a study of CXCR3-negative and CXCR3-positive naive CD8 T cells (dated by TCRdb to about 2019). Instrument used: NextSeq 550. The Human TCR Profiling Kit (MiLaboratory) was used to prepare UMI-labeled 5' RACE TRB cDNA libraries. Each CDR3 protein sequence appears as one entry after TCRdb reprocessed the reads, and no DNA is included. The sample's table lists a count of tens of thousands of distinct CDR3 sequences. The ten largest clones add up to 0.53% of the sample. The study at large found these results: TRB CDR3s from CXCR3-positive naive cells showed higher hydrophobicity (lower Kidera factor 4), lower energy, and higher strength and volume indices than CXCR3-negative naive cells.

Their cognate antigens are unknown. Sequencing input: naive CXCR3+ CD8+ T cells from blood. Per the publication, the cell subset or site label means: CD45RO-CCR7+CD27+CD95- naive CD8+ T cells expressing CXCR3 (TNR3+). Receptors were obtained from a human donor in good health. Some clones in this sample may be carry-over from other donors' samples.

The genes are TRBV29-1 and TRBJ2-7; TCRdb gives TRBD1 as the D gene, but with no DNA this cannot be confirmed. Germline V gene sequence: CDR1 SQVTM, CDR2 ANQGSEA. The CDR3 runs 13 residues. The CDR3 loop reads CSVGGLTSYEQYF.

The rearrangement joins TRBV6-2 or TRBV6-3 to TRBJ2-7; TCRdb's D gene call, TRBD1, goes unchecked for lack of DNA. This CDR3 has 14 amino acids. Germline V gene data show CDR1 as MNHEY and CDR2 as SVGEGT. CDR3 region: CASSRRDNTYEQYF.

This sequence joins TRBV14 and TRBJ2-5; TCRdb returns TRBD1, unconfirmable since there is no DNA. Germline-derived CDR1 and CDR2 are SGHDN and FVKESK. This CDR3 spans 15 amino acids. The CDR3 protein is CASSQVKRGGETQYF.

The chain is built from TRBV3-1 and TRBJ2-2; TCRdb outputs TRBD1, but without DNA this stays unchecked. Germline CDR1 is LGHDT and CDR2 is YNNKEL (reference sequence). The CDR3 is 14 amino acids. The CDR3 protein is CASSTGATAGELFF. The full variable domain, completed using reference TRBV3-1 and TRBJ2-2, is DTAVSQTPKYLVTQMGNDKSIKCEQNLGHDTMYWYKQDSKKFLKIMFSYNNKELIINETVPNRFSPKSPDKAHLNLHINSLELGDSAVYFCASSTGATAGELFFGEGSRLTVL.

The chain links TRBV2 to TRBJ2-1; TCRdb reports TRBD2, a call that lacks DNA to check it against. Germline V gene lookup returns CDR1 SNHLY and CDR2 FYNNEI. This CDR3 has 16 residues. This CDR3 reads CASNRVLAGLYNEQFF.

The rearrangement uses TRBV3-1 and TRBJ1-1. This CDR3 contains 17 residues. The germline gives CDR1 LGHDT, CDR2 YNNKEL (reference sequence). The CDR3 loop is CASSPPLSRTRNSEAFF.

The CDR3 protein is CATSREGQGRSPSSADTQYF. The chain links TRBV15 to TRBJ2-3; absent DNA, TCRdb's TRBD1 call cannot be checked. Germline V gene sequence: CDR1 LNHNV, CDR2 YYDKDF (reference sequence). The CDR3 loop spans 20 amino acids.

V usage is TRBV7-3 and J usage is TRBJ2-1; no DNA is available, so the TRBD2 call from TCRdb remains unchecked. This CDR3 is built from 15 residues. From germline, CDR1 is SGHTA and CDR2 FQGTGA. CDR3 protein: CASSPGTSGQNEQFF.

The chain uses TRBV20-1 and TRBJ2-1; the TRBD2 assignment by TCRdb is unverifiable without DNA. CDR1 is DFQATT and CDR2 is SNEGSKA in the germline V gene (reference sequence). The CDR3 consists of 15 residues. CDR3 region: CSAWDLAGLYNEQFF.

The chain employs TRBV7-2 and TRBJ2-5; the D gene TCRdb calls, TRBD2, cannot be checked with no DNA. Germline CDR1 is SGHTA and CDR2 is FQGNSA. This CDR3 spans 17 amino acids. The CDR3 protein is CASSLVGGGKHRGTQYF.

This chain joins TRBV7-6 and TRBJ1-2; checking the TCRdb D call of TRBD1 is not possible without DNA. Per the germline V gene, CDR1 is SGHVS and CDR2 is FNYEAQ. The CDR3 totals 14 residues. The CDR3 loop reads CASSSGDQAGGYTF.

The gene calls are TRBV6-6 and TRBJ2-1; TCRdb reports TRBD2, a call that lacks DNA to check it against. The CDR3 has 15 residues. Germline CDR1 and CDR2: MNHNY and SVGAGI (reference sequence). The CDR3 loop is CASSQGLAGYNEQFF.

The chain recombines TRBV6-5 with TRBJ1-1. The CDR3 covers 13 residues. CDR1 and CDR2 (germline): MNHEY, SVGAGI. CDR3 in amino acids: CASSYGGRAEAFF.

The V and J genes are TRBV4-1 and TRBJ2-7; TCRdb proposes TRBD1, but this gene call is untestable without DNA. This CDR3 has 14 residues. Germline V gives CDR1 MGHRA, CDR2 YSYEKL. The CDR3 here is CASSPGAGAYEQYF.

The chain combines TRBV12-3 or TRBV12-4 with TRBJ2-7. CDR3 length equals 12 residues. CDR3 amino acids: CASSRGDYEQYF.

This chain links TRBV20-1 with TRBJ2-7; TCRdb outputs TRBD2, but without DNA this stays unchecked. Germline V gene data show CDR1 as DFQATT and CDR2 as SNEGSKA (reference sequence). CDR3 length equals 14 residues. The CDR3 loop reads CSAPGWTSGYEQYF.

The genes are TRBV6-5 and TRBJ1-5; no DNA is available, so the TRBD1 call from TCRdb remains unchecked. Looked up from germline, CDR1 is MNHEY and CDR2 is SVGAGI. The CDR3 consists of 15 residues. CDR3 residues: CASSYSIQGNQPQHF.

The rearrangement links TRBV11-2 to TRBJ1-3. The CDR3 length is 15 residues. The germline CDR1 and CDR2 sequences are SGHAT and FQNNGV. CDR3 sequence: CASSSPTDSGNTIYF.

The chain couples TRBV15 to TRBJ2-1; TCRdb's D gene call, TRBD1, goes unchecked for lack of DNA. This CDR3 region has 13 residues. Germline lookup yields CDR1 LNHNV and CDR2 YYDKDF (reference sequence). The chain's CDR3 is CATSEGRNNEQFF.

The chain links TRBV29-1 to TRBJ2-7; there is no DNA to check the TCRdb D call of TRBD1. Germline V gives CDR1 SQVTM, CDR2 ANQGSEA. The CDR3 has 14 residues. CDR3: CSAWDGTDSYEQYF.

This chain joins TRBV10-3 and TRBJ1-3. Germline CDR1 ENHRY, CDR2 SYGVKD. The length of the CDR3 is 16 residues. This CDR3 is CAISSPLEGSGNTIYF.

The V call is TRBV28, the J call TRBJ1-5; the D call from TCRdb, TRBD1, cannot be confirmed without DNA. CDR3 length equals 15 residues. CDR1 and CDR2 (germline): MDHEN, SYDVKM. The CDR3 loop reads CASYGLQGPDQPQHF. Supplemented by reference TRBV28 and TRBJ1-5, the full variable domain reads DVKVTQSSRYLVKRTGEKVFLECVQDMDHENMFWYRQDPGLGLRLIYFSYDVKMKEKGDIPEGYSVSREKKERFSLILESASTNQTSMYLCASYGLQGPDQPQHFGDGTRLSIL.

The V and J genes are TRBV21-1 and TRBJ2-1; the D call from TCRdb, TRBD1, cannot be confirmed without DNA. TRBV21-1 represents a pseudogene. The CDR3 has 17 amino acids. The CDR3 region is CASSKGGLDLSYNEQFF.